Listed here is a single T cell receptor (beta chain). The data were taken from a study of blood T cell repertoires in COVID-19. The data were produced by immunoSEQ multiplex PCR, yet TCRdb's version contains in-frame clones alone and is incomplete. The data hold around 160,000 clones, with 80% to 90% observed a single time. The V gene's germline CDR1 is LNHDA and CDR2 SQIVND (reference sequence). The CDR3 consists of 17 residues. Trimming took off 4 bases at V and 6 bases at J, with 22 bases between the two ends. The clonotype originates from a woman in her 70s with COVID-19, enrolled during active disease. The sample consisted of peripheral blood. The chain is built from TRBV19 and TRBJ2-1, with D possibly matching TRBD2 (6 bases). As DNA, the CDR3 is TGTGCCAGTAGTAATCTTCCCGGGGGAGTAATCCGCAATGAGCAGTTCTTC. It specifies CASSNLPGGVIRNEQFF.